These 15 T cell receptor beta chains were all obtained from the same sample, sequenced in a study of OX40 agonist ivuxolimab in advanced cancers. The table came from immunoSEQ multiplex PCR; TCRdb's copy has only in-frame clones and leaves some out. This table holds 25,000 to 30,000 clones, 84% found once. The specimen was CD4+ or CD8+ T cells sorted from blood, collected in a trial of the OX40 agonist ivuxolimab. The receptors derive from an adult with an advanced solid tumor such as melanoma, head and neck, liver or kidney cancer.

This clone was recorded only once. The chain uses TRBV7-9 and TRBJ1-5; D not resolved. The V end was cut by 1 base, the J end by 0 bases, with 7 bases between. The CDR3 length is 15 residues. From germline, CDR1 is SEHNR and CDR2 FQNEAQ (reference sequence). CDR3 DNA: TGTGCCAGCAGCTTAGAACATTCTAGCAATCAGCCCCAGCATTTT. Translated: CASSLEHSSNQPQHF.

The chain couples TRBV5-6 to TRBJ2-7; TRBD1 matches 11 bases. The germline V gene has CDR1 SGHDT and CDR2 YYEEEE. J lost 2 bases, V lost 4 bases, and 5 bases had no gene match. CDR3 length equals 15 residues. CDR3 in amino acids: CASSPGQGATYEQYF. In DNA, the CDR3 is TGTGCCAGCAGCCCCGGACAGGGGGCTACCTACGAGCAGTACTTC. Based on the CDR3 plus reference TRBV5-6 and TRBJ2-7, the full variable domain is DAGVTQSPTHLIKTRGQQVTLRCSPKSGHDTVSWYQQALGQGPQFIFQYYEEEERQRGNFPDRFSGHQFPNYSSELNVNALLLGDSALYLCASSPGQGATYEQYFGPGTRLTVT.

The chain's CDR3 is CASSYGHLDNEQFF. The CDR3 DNA is TGTGCCAGCAGTTACGGTCACTTAGACAATGAGCAGTTCTTC. V is TRBV6-6 and J is TRBJ2-1; D gene ambiguous. The CDR3 consists of 14 residues. Trimming took off 2 bases at V and 5 bases at J, with 10 bases between the two ends. CDR1 is MNHNY and CDR2 is SVGAGI in the germline V gene (reference sequence).

J is TRBJ2-7 and V is TRBV9; D is perhaps TRBD1 (6 bases). The V and J ends lost 3 bases and 1 base respectively, with 8 bases between them. Germline lookup yields CDR1 SGDLS and CDR2 YYNGEE. There are 13 residues in the CDR3. The CDR3 spells CASSGTVSYEQYF. CDR3 DNA sequence: TGTGCCAGCAGCGGGACAGTATCCTACGAGCAGTACTTC.

This chain uses TRBV5-1 with TRBJ1-1, with D possibly TRBD1 on 5 matching bases. CDR1 is SGHRS and CDR2 is YFSETQ in the germline V gene. The CDR3 contains 14 residues. Trimming removed 0 bases at V and 6 bases at J, with 12 bases between. The CDR3 bases are TGCGCCAGCAGCTTGGCAACCGGGGCGTCTGAAGCTTTCTTT. Protein sequence: CASSLATGASEAFF.

The chain links TRBV5-5 to TRBJ2-1; TRBD2 matches 12 bases. Looked up from germline, CDR1 is SGHKS and CDR2 is YYEKEE (reference sequence). The CDR3 covers 16 residues. V lost 3 bases, J lost 9 bases, and 10 bases stayed unmatched. This CDR3 is CASSYGLAGSGGEQFF. The CDR3 DNA follows: TGTGCCAGCAGCTATGGACTAGCGGGATCGGGCGGTGAGCAGTTCTTC.

The gene calls are TRBV4-3 and TRBJ2-7; 11 bases are shared with TRBD2. Trimming cost V 3 bases and J 3 bases; bases outside gene matches: 4. Germline V CDR1 and CDR2: LGHNA, YSLEER. CDR3 length: 15 amino acids. The CDR3 region is CASSQGLAVFYEQYF. The CDR3 DNA reads TGCGCCAGCAGCCAGGGACTAGCGGTTTTCTACGAGCAGTACTTC.

The chain employs TRBV7-8 and TRBJ1-4, with 9 nucleotides matching TRBD1. CDR1 is SGHVS and CDR2 is FQNEAQ in the germline V gene. The length of the CDR3 is 17 residues. Trimming took 7 bases from V and 7 from J; bases not matched to a gene: 16. The CDR3 DNA is TGTGCCAGCACCCCGGGACAGGGTGGGCCCCGAGGTGAAAAACTGTTTTTT. It codes for CASTPGQGGPRGEKLFF.

The rearrangement joins TRBV6-1 to TRBJ2-7; tentatively, D is TRBD1 (5 bases). This CDR3 has 15 residues. Germline V gives CDR1 MNHNS, CDR2 SASEGT. V was clipped by 6 bases and J by 3 bases, with 18 bases between them. The chain's CDR3 is CASSADRTYLYEQYF. The CDR3 DNA sequence: TGTGCCAGCAGCGCTGATAGGACATACCTCTACGAGCAGTACTTC.

The chain combines TRBV9 with TRBJ2-1; either TRBD1 or TRBD2 may supply D (6 bases each). V was clipped by 0 bases and J by 2 bases, with 12 bases between them. This CDR3 is 16 amino acids long. The germline V gene encodes CDR1 SGDLS and CDR2 YYNGEE. CDR3: CASSVGRGRAYNEQFF. CDR3 sequence (DNA): TGTGCCAGCAGCGTAGGACGGGGGCGGGCCTACAATGAGCAGTTCTTC.

The rearrangement links TRBV14 to TRBJ1-1, with unresolved D. CDR3 size: 14 residues. The germline V and J ends were trimmed by 8 bases and 1 base, with 14 bases remaining between them. Germline lookup yields CDR1 SGHDN and CDR2 FVKESK. CDR3 sequence: CASRSRAKNTEAFF. The CDR3 DNA sequence: TGTGCCAGCCGAAGCCGGGCCAAGAACACTGAAGCTTTCTTT.

As to this clone: At one end, the junction sequence differs from germline, possibly due to a read error. The V and J genes are TRBV5-1 and TRBJ2-7; tentatively, D is TRBD2 (6 bases). Germline CDR1 is SGHRS and CDR2 is YFSETQ. The CDR3 runs 15 residues. This CDR3 reads CASRLEGGRSYEQYF. The CDR3 region has the DNA TGCGCCAGCAGGTTGGAGGGCGGGCGGTCCTACGAGCAGTACTTC.

This chain joins TRBV29-1 and TRBJ2-7, with D tentatively TRBD1 or TRBD2 (5 bases each). The length of the CDR3 is 13 residues. CDR1 SQVTM and CDR2 ANQGSEA come from the germline V gene. V was trimmed by 3 bases and J by 2 bases, leaving 11 bases between them. CDR3: CSVEVGGPYEQYF. The CDR3 nucleotides read TGCAGCGTTGAGGTTGGGGGTCCCTACGAGCAGTACTTC.

The chain carries TRBV7-3 and TRBJ1-3, with TRBD1 as a possible D gene (6 bases). The CDR3 spans 14 residues. CDR1 and CDR2 from the germline V gene are SGHTA and FQGTGA. V was trimmed by 5 bases and J by 1 base, leaving 9 bases between them. CDR3 nucleotides: TGTGCCAGCAGCCCAGGGGATTCTGGAAACACCATATATTTT. It translates to CASSPGDSGNTIYF.

This chain uses TRBV7-9 with TRBJ1-1; 9 nucleotides align to TRBD1. After removal of 6 bases from V and 5 bases from J, the junction contained 4 bases not matched to a gene. The CDR3 runs to 13 residues. CDR1 is SEHNR, CDR2 FQNEAQ, per germline (reference sequence). For the CDR3, the DNA is TGTGCCAGCAGTGCACAGGGGGCGACTGAAGCTTTCTTT. Residues: CASSAQGATEAFF.